These 21 T cell receptor beta chains were all obtained from the same sample, sequenced in a study of tumor-infiltrating lymphocytes in primary liver carcinoma. Germline DNA was also extracted, with blood RNA taken from unsorted whole blood. A constant-region primer primed TCR beta cDNA synthesis from roughly 500 ng of total RNA. The TCR beta library was amplified through three nested multiplex PCR rounds in a modified ARM-PCR procedure. The two initial PCR rounds, roughly 11 cycles each, used TRBV1-TRBV30 forward and C-beta reverse primers. TCRdb reprocessed the multiplex PCR reads with MiXCR, giving one entry per CDR3 protein. In the table there are fewer than 350,000 distinct CDR3 sequences, approximately 64% of which are singletons. The sequenced sample consisted of peripheral blood. Receptor source: a man aged 35-49 years with primary liver carcinoma and hepatitis B virus infection.

The chain combines TRBV1 with TRBJ1-2; the DNA was not compared with TRBD1, the D call given in the table. TRBV1 is recorded as a pseudogene. CDR3 size: 17 residues. The CDR3 DNA is TGCATCAGCAGCCAAGTAATTAAGGACAGGGGGCGTTATGGCTACACCTTC. Translation gives CISSQVIKDRGRYGYTF.

Regarding this clonotype: The junction departs from the called germline gene at one end, perhaps through a read error. This chain uses TRBV11-2 with TRBJ2-7, with a tentative D call TRBD1 (6 bases). CDR1 is SGHAT and CDR2 is FQNNGV in the germline V gene. This CDR3 has 15 amino acids. The CDR3 DNA is TGTACCAGCAGCCCCTGGGACATGACAGACTACGAGCAGTACTTC. It codes for CTSSPWDMTDYEQYF.

A note on this clonotype: At one boundary the junction diverges from the germline segment, which might be a read error. This chain connects TRBV6-2 or TRBV6-3 to TRBJ1-1; no clear D. The CDR3 spans 15 residues. Per the germline V gene, CDR1 is MNHEY and CDR2 is SVGEGT. Written as DNA, the CDR3 is TGTTCCAGCAGTTACTCACAATCGGGAAACACTGAAGCTTACTTT. Its protein is CSSSYSQSGNTEAYF.

This clonotype was counted between two and nine times. The chain joins TRBV28 to TRBJ2-7; tentatively, D is TRBD1 or TRBD2 (5 bases each). The V gene lost 7 bases and the J gene lost 7 bases, with 14 bases spanning the gap. Germline loops: CDR1 MDHEN, CDR2 SYDVKM. CDR3 length equals 12 residues. The CDR3 loop is CASIGTSGEQYF. CDR3 bases: TGTGCCAGCATCGGGACCTCGGGGGAGCAGTACTTC.

The chain uses TRBV30 and TRBJ2-1; D is uncertain. CDR1 GTSNPN and CDR2 SVGIG come from the germline V gene (reference sequence). V shed 1 base and J shed 3 bases, with 4 bases lying between them. The CDR3 has 12 amino acids. CDR3 sequence: CAWSAYYNEQFF. DNA of the CDR3: TGTGCCTGGAGTGCATACTACAATGAGCAGTTCTTC.

The chain carries TRBV28 and TRBJ2-1; 7 nucleotides line up with TRBD2. The CDR3 spans 15 residues. Germline CDR1 is MDHEN and CDR2 is SYDVKM. Trimming at V came to 9 bases and at J to 4 bases, leaving 12 bases not matched to a gene. The CDR3: CASLPIGGIYNEQFF. CDR3 DNA: TGTGCCAGTCTTCCGATCGGGGGGATATACAATGAGCAGTTCTTC.

This clonotype showed up just a few times. The rearrangement uses TRBV5-4 and TRBJ2-5, with TRBD2 matching over 10 bases. Trimming took 2 bases from V and 4 from J; bases not matched to a gene: 8. CDR3 size: 16 residues. Germline V gives CDR1 SGHNT, CDR2 YYREEE (reference sequence). The DNA of the CDR3 is TGTGCCAGCAGCTTTCAGTCTAGCGGGGGAGCAGAGACCCAGTACTTC. Protein: CASSFQSSGGAETQYF.

With respect to this clonotype: This may be a read error: a much more frequent sequence differs by one nucleotide. The chain recombines TRBV12-3 or TRBV12-4 with TRBJ1-1; no clear D gene. V was cut by 7 bases and J by 1 base, with 10 bases left in between. The CDR3 totals 13 residues. The CDR3 loop reads CASNTMENTEAFF. Written as DNA, the CDR3 is TGTGCCAGCAATACGATGGAGAACACTGAAGCTTTCTTT.

Details on this clonotype: One base away lies a much larger clone, so this may be a sequencing read error. The CDR3 is CASNQVERSSFGEQYF. CDR3 DNA: TGTGCCAGCAACCAAGTCGAACGAAGCTCCTTTGGCGAGCAGTACTTC. The V and J genes are TRBV4-2 and TRBJ2-7; D is ambiguous. This CDR3 region has 16 residues. Germline V gene lookup returns CDR1 LGHNA and CDR2 YNFKEQ.

In the case of this clonotype: Germline is not matched at one junction end, which may reflect a read error. CDR3 in amino acids: CSRPQVRHYEQYF. CDR3 nucleotide sequence: TGTTCCAGGCCTCAGGTCCGCCACTACGAGCAGTACTTC. This chain links TRBV12-3 or TRBV12-4 with TRBJ2-7; unclear D gene. The CDR3 is 13 residues long.

This clonotype has a count of ten or more. The V and J genes are TRBV10-3 and TRBJ2-1; TRBD2 matches at 9 bases. The length of the CDR3 is 14 residues. Germline lookup yields CDR1 ENHRY and CDR2 SYGVKD. V shed 10 bases and J 3 bases; nucleotides not matched to a gene: 7. The CDR3 bases are TGTGCCAGCTTAGCGGGAGTGGGCTACAATGAGCAGTTCTTC. Protein: CASLAGVGYNEQFF.

Worth noting for this clonotype: A clone one base away is much larger, so this may be a read error. The genes are TRBV6-2 or TRBV6-3 and TRBJ2-1, with 9 bases matching TRBD2. The length of the CDR3 is 15 residues. Looked up from germline, CDR1 is MNHEY and CDR2 is SVGEGT. CDR3 bases: TGTGCCAGCAATTACGGTCTAGCGGGACTCAATGAGCAGTTCTTC. It encodes CASNYGLAGLNEQFF.

Points on this clonotype: The junction departs from the called germline gene at one end, perhaps through a read error. The gene calls are TRBV5-1 and TRBJ2-5; D is ambiguous. Germline loops: CDR1 SGHRS, CDR2 YFSETQ. This CDR3 spans 14 amino acids. CDR3 sequence (DNA): TGCGCCGGCAGCTCCGGCAGGACCCAAGAGACCCAGTACTTC. Its protein is CAGSSGRTQETQYF.

This clonotype was seen a handful of times. This rearrangement joins TRBV14 to TRBJ2-6; D remains unclear. Looked up from germline, CDR1 is SGHDN and CDR2 is FVKESK. The V end was cut by 1 base, the J end by 2 bases, with 6 bases between. This CDR3 is 15 amino acids long. This CDR3 reads CASSQGAAGANVLTF. The DNA for the CDR3 is TGTGCCAGCAGCCAAGGCGCAGCTGGGGCCAACGTCCTGACTTTC.

On this clonotype itself: The CDR3 ends on some other residue instead of the conserved phenylalanine or tryptophan, so this is likely a read error. The chain couples TRBV12-3 or TRBV12-4 to TRBJ1-2, with 7 bases aligning to TRBD1. This CDR3 comprises 14 residues. After removal of 5 bases from V and 3 bases from J, the junction contained 6 bases not matched to a gene. The CDR3 is CASSRDSSYYGYTL. CDR3 bases: TGTGCCAGCAGTCGGGACAGCTCGTACTATGGCTACACCTTA.

This clonotype appeared many times. The V call is TRBV12-3 or TRBV12-4, the J call TRBJ1-2; D perhaps matches TRBD1 (5 bases). The V end lost 7 bases, the J end lost 7 bases, and 13 bases lay between the germline ends. The CDR3 extends over 12 amino acids. As DNA, the CDR3 is TGTGCCAGCACGAGGGGTATCGGTGGCTACACCTTC. Protein product: CASTRGIGGYTF.

This clonotype was seen only a few times. The chain carries TRBV5-1 and TRBJ1-1; D not certain. Trimming took off 0 bases at V and 0 bases at J, with 3 bases between the two ends. CDR1 SGHRS and CDR2 YFSETQ come from the germline V gene. The CDR3 has 13 residues. CDR3 DNA sequence: TGCGCCAGCAGCTTGGATATGAACACTGAAGCTTTCTTT. Translated: CASSLDMNTEAFF.

The chain combines TRBV11-2 with TRBJ2-5; D ambiguous. Trimming took off 3 bases at V and 10 bases at J, with 15 bases between the two ends. Germline loops: CDR1 SGHAT, CDR2 FQNNGV. The CDR3 has 13 residues. This CDR3 is CASSFNTQVIQYF. Here the CDR3 DNA reads TGTGCCAGCAGCTTTAACACCCAAGTGATCCAGTACTTC. Looking up the rest from reference TRBV11-2 and TRBJ2-5 gives the full variable domain: EAGVAQSPRYKIIEKRQSVAFWCNPISGHATLYWYQQILGQGPKLLIQFQNNGVVDDSQLPKDRFSAERLKGVDSTLKIQPAKLEDSAVYLCASSFNTQVIQYFGPGTRLLVL.

In its sample, this clonotype was seen a few times. Mismatch with germline at one junction end may stem from a read error. The CDR3 DNA sequence: TGTACCAGCAGCTTAGGGCCACAGTCCCACGAGCAGTACTTC. Translation: CTSSLGPQSHEQYF. This chain connects TRBV11-2 to TRBJ2-7, with unresolved D. The CDR3 has 14 residues. Per germline, CDR1 SGHAT and CDR2 FQNNGV. The full variable domain, completed using reference TRBV11-2 and TRBJ2-7, is EAGVAQSPRYKIIEKRQSVAFWCNPISGHATLYWYQQILGQGPKLLIQFQNNGVVDDSQLPKDRFSAERLKGVDSTLKIQPAKLEDSAVYLCTSSLGPQSHEQYFGPGTRLTVT.

This clonotype was picked up a small number of times. The rearrangement uses TRBV7-9 and TRBJ2-1; 13 bases are shared with TRBD2. The J segment lost 6 bases and the V segment lost 2 bases, leaving 16 bases of the junction unmatched. Germline-derived CDR1 and CDR2 are SEHNR and FQNEAQ (reference sequence). CDR3 size: 20 residues. CDR3 residues: CASSLKPGLAGEGGLNEQFF. CDR3 in DNA: TGTGCCAGCAGCTTAAAACCCGGACTAGCGGGAGAAGGAGGTCTCAATGAGCAGTTCTTC. The whole variable domain, filled in from reference TRBV7-9 and TRBJ2-1, reads DTGVSQNPRHKITKRGQNVTFRCDPISEHNRLYWYRQTLGQGPEFLTYFQNEAQLEKSRLLSDRFSAERPKGSFSTLEIQRTEQGDSAMYLCASSLKPGLAGEGGLNEQFFGPGTRLTVL.

This clonotype was picked up one time. It may be a read error: a sequence one base away is much more abundant. The chain employs TRBV24-1 and TRBJ2-1; D not resolved. The CDR3 runs to 11 residues. CDR1 KGHDR and CDR2 SFDVKD come from the germline V gene. Trimming took 8 bases from V and 5 from J, leaving 6 bases between them. The CDR3 sequence is CATTDDNEQFF. The CDR3, as DNA: TGTGCCACCACTGACGACAATGAGCAGTTCTTC.